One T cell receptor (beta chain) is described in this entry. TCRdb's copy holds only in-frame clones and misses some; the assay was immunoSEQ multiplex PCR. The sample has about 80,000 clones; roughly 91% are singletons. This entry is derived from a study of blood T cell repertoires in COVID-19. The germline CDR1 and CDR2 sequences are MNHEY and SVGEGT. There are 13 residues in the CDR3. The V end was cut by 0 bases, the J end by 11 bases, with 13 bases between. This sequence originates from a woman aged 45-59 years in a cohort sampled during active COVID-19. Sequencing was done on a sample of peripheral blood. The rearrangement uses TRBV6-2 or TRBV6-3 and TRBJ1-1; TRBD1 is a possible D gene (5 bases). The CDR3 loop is CASSYSGPGRAFF. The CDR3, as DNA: TGTGCCAGCAGTTACTCGGGGCCGGGGAGGGCTTTCTTT.